The table lists the clone carrying this TCR beta chain with a count of one. What it binds is not known. The ends lost 6 bases at V and 3 bases at J; junction bases unmatched: 11. The CDR3 runs to 16 residues. Germline assignment: CDR1 SGHRS and CDR2 YFSETQ. Researchers divided each subset's genomic DNA evenly across several immunoSEQ plates. Generated by immunoSEQ multiplex PCR, the TCRdb table keeps only in-frame clones and is missing some. Seen here are about 2.4 million clones, about 92% observed once, and the top ten hold roughly 0.15%. This entry belongs to a study of shared clonotypes between healthy human individuals. Study results and caveats: The low donor count limited represented genetic and exposure-history diversity.

This chain connects TRBV5-1 to TRBJ2-3; 9 nucleotides agree with TRBD2. This receptor was obtained from a man aged 18 to 30 in good health. Material: naive CD4+ T cells sorted from blood. The subset: CD45RA+ positively selected. The CDR3, as DNA: TGCGCCAGCACCTTAGGGCGGGAGGGGTGGACAGATACGCAGTATTTT. Translated, it gives CASTLGREGWTDTQYF.